This T cell receptor (beta chain) was sequenced during a study of human T cells and chemical hapten exposure. Documented time point: pre-sensitization, week 0. As for treatment: therapeutic diphenylcyclopropenone sensitization with weekly scalp DPC. TCRdb independently ran MiXCR on the RACE reads; one entry per CDR3 protein. Of a few hundred thousand distinct CDR3 sequences listed, 4.5% to 7% are singletons. Germline CDR1 MNHEY, CDR2 SVGAGI. V was shortened by 6 bases and J by 4 bases, with 19 bases between the two germline ends. The CDR3 has 15 amino acids. In this sample, this clonotype turned up many times.

V is TRBV6-5 and J is TRBJ2-7, with D possibly being TRBD1 or TRBD2 (6 bases each). Specimen: whole blood, collected in connection with sensitization to the hapten diphenylcyclopropenone (DPC). This clonotype was sampled from a woman aged 18-30 years with alopecia areata. Some clones in this sample may be carry-over from other donors' samples. CDR3 in DNA: TGTGCCAGCAGAGCCGGGGGCGCGGTTTCGTACGAGCAGTACTTC. Translation: CASRAGGAVSYEQYF.